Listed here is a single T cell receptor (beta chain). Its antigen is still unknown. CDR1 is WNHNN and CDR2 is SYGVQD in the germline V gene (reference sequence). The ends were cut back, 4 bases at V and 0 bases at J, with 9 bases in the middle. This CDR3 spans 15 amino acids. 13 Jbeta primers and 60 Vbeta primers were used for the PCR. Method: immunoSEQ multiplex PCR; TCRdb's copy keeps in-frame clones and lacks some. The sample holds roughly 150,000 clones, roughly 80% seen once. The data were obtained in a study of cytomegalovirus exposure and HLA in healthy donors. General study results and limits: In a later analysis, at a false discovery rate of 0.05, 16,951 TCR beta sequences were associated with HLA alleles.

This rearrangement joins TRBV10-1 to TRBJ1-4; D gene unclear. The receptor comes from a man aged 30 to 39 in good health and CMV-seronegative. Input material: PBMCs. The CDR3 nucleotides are TGCGCCAGCAGTGGGTCTCGGGCAACTAATGAAAAACTGTTTTTT. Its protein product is CASSGSRATNEKLFF.